The present entry profiles one T cell receptor (beta chain) with its context. Its antigen is not known. This record belongs to a study of Ad26.COV2.S vaccination and SARS-CoV-2 variants. Study summary: The vaccine Ad26.COV2.S was put into the muscle once, or twice with 56 days between. General study findings and limits: Individuals receiving vaccine had higher spike-specific TCR breadth than placebo recipients did. Once vaccination had occurred, spike-specific CD8+ and CD4+ T cell responses reportedly showed substantial breadth.

Clones were read by immunoSEQ multiplex PCR, and TCRdb kept only the in-frame ones, dropping some. The sample lists hundreds of thousands of clones; 80% to 95% were seen once. Treatment reported: around 19 received Ad26.COV2.S at low or high dose, single or two shots; roughly five received placebo; per-sample allocation not given. Day 63 after the first vaccine or placebo injection was the time point for sampling. Adults aged 18-55 years in Boston included the donor. The receptor's source is a person between 18 and 59 years old who received the Ad26.COV2.S COVID-19 vaccine or a placebo. The sequenced sample was peripheral blood, obtained in a trial of Ad26.COV2.S vaccine versus placebo.

CDR3 DNA: TGTGCCAGCAGCCAAGTAGCGGACCCGATATTGGATACGCAGTATTTT. Its protein is CASSQVADPILDTQYF. The rearrangement joins TRBV3-1 (or the pseudogene TRBV3-2) to TRBJ2-3, with a possible D match to TRBD2 (6 bases). CDR1 is LGHDT, CDR2 YNNKEL, per germline (reference sequence). The CDR3 loop spans 16 amino acids. Trimming shortened V by 1 base and J by 6 bases, and 17 bases separated the two germline ends.